A selection of T cell receptor beta chains follows, all from one sample in a study of regulatory T cells in long-lasting Graves disease. MiXCR was run by TCRdb on the multiplex PCR reads, yielding one entry per CDR3 protein. Among about 620,000 distinct CDR3 sequences listed, 16% were seen once. The data also belong to a second study, concerning T cells in Graves' hyperthyroidism and ophthalmopathy.

Sequencing used peripheral blood mononuclear cells (PBMCs), obtained at new diagnosis, from a patient treated with antithyroid drugs. These receptors all stem from a woman aged 25 to 45 with Graves disease. CDR3s include the opening cysteine and the closing phenylalanine or tryptophan. Fields, in order: clone size, J gene, V gene, CDR3 length, D gene, CDR3 DNA, CDR3 protein. The D gene is left open where the match is weak. Where a row states a size, it is once, few, many or the class of an expanded clone; other rows omit it.

size: few; J: TRBJ2-7; V: TRBV5-1; length: 18; D: TRBD2; DNA: TGCGCCAGCAGCCCGAAAGGACTAGCGGGAGGGTTGTACTACGAGCAGTACTTC; CDR3: CASSPKGLAGGLYYEQYF
size: few; J: TRBJ2-7; V: TRBV19; length: 15; D: -; DNA: TGTGCCAGTAGTGCCCTCGGGGTAAGGGTCTACGAGCAGTACTTC; CDR3: CASSALGVRVYEQYF
size: many; J: TRBJ1-2; V: TRBV7-9; length: 13; D: -; DNA: TGTGCCAGCAGCTTAGACCCCACTTATGGCTACACCTTC; CDR3: CASSLDPTYGYTF
size: many; J: TRBJ2-1; V: TRBV11-2; length: 15; D: TRBD2; DNA: TGTGCCAGCAGCCCAGGACTAGTCGTGTACAATGAGCAGTTCTTC; CDR3: CASSPGLVVYNEQFF
size: many; J: TRBJ1-1; V: TRBV29-1; length: 11; D: -; DNA: TGCAGCGTTGTACTTTTTACGGTAGCTTTCTTT; CDR3: CSVVLFTVAFF
size: many; J: TRBJ1-1; V: TRBV6-2/TRBV6-3; length: 15; D: -; DNA: TGTGCCAGCAGTGAGAGGGCTAGTTGGAACACTGAAGCTTTCTTT; CDR3: CASSERASWNTEAFF
size: many; J: TRBJ1-2; V: TRBV7-8; length: 13; D: -; DNA: TGTGCCAGCAGCTTCGGGGATGACTATGGCTACACCTTC; CDR3: CASSFGDDYGYTF
size: many; J: TRBJ1-1; V: TRBV28; length: 16; D: -; DNA: TGTGCCAGCAGCTCTGGGGGGGGGTGGTGGAACACTGAAGCTTTCTTT; CDR3: CASSSGGGWWNTEAFF
size: -; J: TRBJ1-5; V: TRBV7-9; length: 15; D: -; DNA: TGTGCCAGCAGCCCATCAGGCAATAGCAATCAGCCCCAGCATTTT; CDR3: CASSPSGNSNQPQHF
size: -; J: TRBJ2-1; V: TRBV9; length: 15; D: -; DNA: TGTGCCAGCAGCGTAGGTATTGGCTCCTACAATGAGCAGTTCTTC; CDR3: CASSVGIGSYNEQFF
size: few; J: TRBJ1-5; V: TRBV30; length: 14; D: -; DNA: TGTGCCTGGAGTGATGGAATAAGCAATCAGCCCCAGCATTTT; CDR3: CAWSDGISNQPQHF
size: -; J: TRBJ1-5; V: TRBV9; length: 14; D: -; DNA: TGTGCCAGCAGCGTAGATCAGGTAAATCAGCCCCAGCATTTT; CDR3: CASSVDQVNQPQHF
size: many; J: TRBJ2-1; V: TRBV7-9; length: 14; D: -; DNA: TGTGCCAGCAGCTTAGGACTTTCCTACAATGAGCAGTTCTTC; CDR3: CASSLGLSYNEQFF
size: few; J: TRBJ2-3; V: TRBV7-3; length: 17; D: TRBD2; DNA: TGTGCCAGCAGCTTAGGGACTAGCGGAGGTGGCACAGATACGCAGTATTTT; CDR3: CASSLGTSGGGTDTQYF
size: few; J: TRBJ2-1; V: TRBV19; length: 15; D: -; DNA: TGTGCCAGTAGTTCGACAGGGAGGAAACACAATGAGCAGTTCTTC; CDR3: CASSSTGRKHNEQFF
size: many; J: TRBJ1-4; V: TRBV12-3/TRBV12-4; length: 14; D: -; DNA: TGTGCCAGCACCTGGGACCGACGGATGGAAAAACTGTTTTTT; CDR3: CASTWDRRMEKLFF
size: many; J: TRBJ1-2; V: TRBV18; length: 12; D: -; DNA: TGTGCCAGCTCACCGACAGGAGGTGGCTACACCTTC; CDR3: CASSPTGGGYTF
size: -; J: TRBJ1-2; V: TRBV29-1; length: 12; D: -; DNA: TGCAGCGTCCGGACAGATAACTATGGCTACACCTTC; CDR3: CSVRTDNYGYTF
size: many; J: TRBJ2-6; V: TRBV27; length: 15; D: -; DNA: TGTGCCAGCAGTGCAGGTAGCTCTGGGGCCAACGTCCTGACTTTC; CDR3: CASSAGSSGANVLTF
size: -; J: TRBJ2-7; V: TRBV11-2; length: 13; D: -; DNA: TGTGCCAGCAGCTGGGGAGGCGCCCACGAGCAGTACTTC; CDR3: CASSWGGAHEQYF
size: -; J: TRBJ1-2; V: TRBV18; length: 16; D: -; DNA: TGTGCCAGCTCACCCGTACATGGCAGGACGGAAAATGGCTACACCTTC; CDR3: CASSPVHGRTENGYTF
size: -; J: TRBJ2-5; V: TRBV28; length: 12; D: TRBD2; DNA: TGTGCCAGCAGACATGAGCGGGACGCCCAGTACTTC; CDR3: CASRHERDAQYF
size: many; J: TRBJ1-2; V: TRBV27; length: 16; D: TRBD1; DNA: TGTGCCAGCAGTTTAAGTGGCGACAGGGCTCTCTATGGCTACACCTTC; CDR3: CASSLSGDRALYGYTF
size: many; J: TRBJ2-3; V: TRBV28; length: 16; D: -; DNA: TGTGCCAGCACCCTGGGGCTAGCAGCCAGCACAGATACGCAGTATTTT; CDR3: CASTLGLAASTDTQYF
size: -; J: TRBJ1-6; V: TRBV27; length: 14; D: -; DNA: TGTGCCAGCAGGAAACTCTTCATGGTATCACCCCTCCACTTT; CDR3: CASRKLFMVSPLHF
size: many; J: TRBJ2-1; V: TRBV6-5; length: 16; D: TRBD2; DNA: TGTGCCAGCAGTTATTGGACTAGCGGGAGTCGTGGTGAGCAGTTCTTC; CDR3: CASSYWTSGSRGEQFF
size: many; J: TRBJ1-4; V: TRBV7-2; length: 15; D: TRBD1; DNA: TGTGCCAGCAGCCCAGAGGACAGGTGGAATGAAAAACTGTTTTTT; CDR3: CASSPEDRWNEKLFF
size: many; J: TRBJ2-1; V: TRBV2; length: 15; D: -; DNA: TGTGCCAGCCGGAACCGGGACGGCTCCTACAATGAGCAGTTCTTC; CDR3: CASRNRDGSYNEQFF
size: few; J: TRBJ1-1; V: TRBV19; length: 15; D: -; DNA: TGTGCCAGTACCGAGGTGCTCCTAACGCCCCGATTGGCTTTCTTT; CDR3: CASTEVLLTPRLAFF
size: many; J: TRBJ2-7; V: TRBV12-3/TRBV12-4; length: 16; D: TRBD1; DNA: TGTGCCAGCAGTCTCCGACAGGGAATAAGGACCTACGAGCAGTACTTC; CDR3: CASSLRQGIRTYEQYF
size: many; J: TRBJ1-6; V: TRBV6-5; length: 15; D: TRBD1; DNA: TGTGCCAGCAGTTACTCTTTCAGGGGGAATTCACCCCTCCACTTT; CDR3: CASSYSFRGNSPLHF
size: many; J: TRBJ2-7; V: TRBV15; length: 17; D: TRBD1; DNA: TGTGCCACCAGCAGAGAAGAATTCCGGGACAGGGTAAACGAGCAGTACTTC; CDR3: CATSREEFRDRVNEQYF
size: few; J: TRBJ1-4; V: TRBV3-1; length: 16; D: -; DNA: TGTGCCAGCAGCCAAGGACGACAACAACCTAATGAAAAACTGTTTTTT; CDR3: CASSQGRQQPNEKLFF
size: few; J: TRBJ2-1; V: TRBV24-1; length: 17; D: TRBD2; DNA: TGTGCCACCAGTGATTTGGTTGCGGGAGGGCCTCGGAATGAGCAGTTCTTC; CDR3: CATSDLVAGGPRNEQFF
size: many; J: TRBJ2-5; V: TRBV20-1; length: 15; D: TRBD1; DNA: TGCAGTGCTAGATCGCAGGGGGCGCTCAAAGAGACCCAGTACTTC; CDR3: CSARSQGALKETQYF
size: many; J: TRBJ1-1; V: TRBV6-1; length: 13; D: -; DNA: TGTGCCAGCAGCCACTCAAGCTCCTTCGAAGCTTTCTTT; CDR3: CASSHSSSFEAFF
size: -; J: TRBJ2-2; V: TRBV25-1; length: 15; D: -; DNA: TGTGCCAGCAGTGAATTATCGGCTGGCACCGGGGAGCTGTTTTTT; CDR3: CASSELSAGTGELFF
size: many; J: TRBJ2-6; V: TRBV7-2; length: 16; D: -; DNA: TGTGCCAGCAGCTCCCGTCTGGAGACTGGGGCCAACGTCCTGACTTTC; CDR3: CASSSRLETGANVLTF
size: many; J: TRBJ1-5; V: TRBV20-1; length: 14; D: -; DNA: TGCAGTGCTAGAGTGACAGGATCCAATCAGCCCCAGCATTTT; CDR3: CSARVTGSNQPQHF
size: many; J: TRBJ1-2; V: TRBV28; length: 14; D: -; DNA: TGTGCCAGCAGTTTACCCGGACTGGTTTCTGGCTACACCTTC; CDR3: CASSLPGLVSGYTF
size: -; J: TRBJ1-3; V: TRBV20-1; length: 15; D: -; DNA: TGCAGTGCTAGAGATGGAGAGGGCTCTGGAAACACCATATATTTT; CDR3: CSARDGEGSGNTIYF
size: many; J: TRBJ2-7; V: TRBV2; length: 12; D: -; DNA: TGTGCCAGCAGGGGACAACCCTACGAGCAGTACTTC; CDR3: CASRGQPYEQYF
size: many; J: TRBJ1-3; V: TRBV28; length: 14; D: -; DNA: TGTGCCACCGATGGATGGAGCTCTGGAAACACCATATATTTT; CDR3: CATDGWSSGNTIYF
size: many; J: TRBJ1-2; V: TRBV6-5; length: 15; D: -; DNA: TGTGCCAGCAGTTACTCGGACGGGGCCGTTTATGGCTACACCTTC; CDR3: CASSYSDGAVYGYTF
size: -; J: TRBJ1-1; V: TRBV6-2/TRBV6-3; length: 13; D: TRBD1; DNA: TGTGCCAGCAGTCCAAAAACAGGGGTTCAAGCTTTCTTT; CDR3: CASSPKTGVQAFF
size: many; J: TRBJ1-5; V: TRBV6-1; length: 13; D: -; DNA: TGTGCCAGCAGTGACAGGTTCGACCAGCCCCAGCATTTT; CDR3: CASSDRFDQPQHF
size: many; J: TRBJ2-7; V: TRBV7-9; length: 19; D: -; DNA: TGTGCCAGCAGCTTAGCCGGCCCCTTTGGTGGGCCCACAGAGGTAGAGCAGTACTTC; CDR3: CASSLAGPFGGPTEVEQYF
size: many; J: TRBJ2-7; V: TRBV2; length: 14; D: -; DNA: TGTGCCAGCAGCTCGGCCGGGGCTACCTACGAGCAGTACTTC; CDR3: CASSSAGATYEQYF
size: many; J: TRBJ2-1; V: TRBV6-5; length: 17; D: -; DNA: TGTGCCAGCAGTTACCCTCAGGGACGGAACTCCTACAATGAGCAGTTCTTC; CDR3: CASSYPQGRNSYNEQFF
size: many; J: TRBJ2-1; V: TRBV20-1; length: 16; D: -; DNA: TGCAGTGCTAGAGATCGGCTAGTCCTTCTTCGTAGTGAGCAGTTCTTC; CDR3: CSARDRLVLLRSEQFF
size: many; J: TRBJ1-4; V: TRBV28; length: 13; D: TRBD1; DNA: TGTGCCAGTTCGGGACAGAGTAATGAAAAACTGTTTTTT; CDR3: CASSGQSNEKLFF